The sequence of this T cell receptor (beta chain) was determined in a study of CXCR3-negative and CXCR3-positive naive CD8 T cells. Notes on the study in general: Naive cells with CXCR3 showed TRB CDR3s that were more hydrophobic than those in CXCR3-negative naive cells.

Carrying UMI labels, the TRB cDNA libraries were prepared through 5' RACE. TCRdb re-called the 5' RACE reads; one entry per CDR3 protein, DNA not given. This listing includes roughly 130,000 distinct CDR3 sequences. The germline CDR1 and CDR2 sequences are SGHTA and FQGTGA. There are 16 residues in the CDR3. A word on this clonotype: Its antigen is unidentified.

The sample was naive CXCR3+ CD8+ T cells from blood. Subset reported: CD45RO-CCR7+CD27+CD95- naive CD8+ T cells expressing CXCR3 (TNR3+). The rearrangement uses TRBV7-3 and TRBJ2-5; the D call from TCRdb, TRBD1, cannot be confirmed without DNA. The TCR comes from a human donor in good health. Some clones in this sample may be carry-over from other donors' samples. CDR3: CASSLTPGMGQETQYF.